The TCR beta chain under discussion was sequenced for a study of neurological immune-mediated disorders. General study results and limits: With the multiple sclerosis repertoire cluster, neither clinical nor MRI features showed any association.

It was by 5'RACE with 10-nucleotide random UMIs that the cDNA was made. Over 200 million TCR-beta sequences, together covering 15-18 subjects, were produced by every individual sequencing run that was carried out. In TCRdb, the 5' RACE reads were re-called with MiXCR into one record per CDR3 protein. The repertoire holds approximately 50,000 distinct CDR3 sequences, with 4.5% to 7% as singletons. This clonotype was counted many times. The antigen is unknown. The germline gives CDR1 DFQATT, CDR2 SNEGSKA (reference sequence). The CDR3 sequence is 12 residues long. Trimming removed 6 bases from V and 6 bases from J, with 13 bases in between.

This clonotype was obtained from a woman under 30 with multiple sclerosis. The rearrangement links TRBV20-1 to TRBJ2-3; the D is unclear. The source material was CD4+ T cells from blood. The CDR3 nucleotides read TGCAGTGCACGACCTACCGGGGATACGCAGTATTTT. As protein: CSARPTGDTQYF.